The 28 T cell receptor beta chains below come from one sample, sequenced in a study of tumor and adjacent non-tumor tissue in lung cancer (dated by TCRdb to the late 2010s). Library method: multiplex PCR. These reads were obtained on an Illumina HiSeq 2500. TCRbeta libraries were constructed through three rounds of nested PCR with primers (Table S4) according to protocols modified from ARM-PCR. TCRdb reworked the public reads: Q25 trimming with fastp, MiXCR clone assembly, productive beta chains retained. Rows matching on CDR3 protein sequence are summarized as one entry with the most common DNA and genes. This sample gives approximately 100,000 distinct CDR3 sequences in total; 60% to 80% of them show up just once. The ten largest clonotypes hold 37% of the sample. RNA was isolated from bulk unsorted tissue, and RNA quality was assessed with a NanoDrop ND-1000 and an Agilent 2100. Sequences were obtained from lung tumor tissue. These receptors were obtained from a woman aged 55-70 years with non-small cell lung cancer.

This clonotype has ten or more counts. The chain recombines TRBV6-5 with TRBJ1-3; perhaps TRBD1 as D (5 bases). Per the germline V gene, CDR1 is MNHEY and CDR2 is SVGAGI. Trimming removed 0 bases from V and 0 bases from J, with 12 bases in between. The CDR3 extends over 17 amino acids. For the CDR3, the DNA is TGTGCCAGCAGTTACTCGGAAGGGGTCGTCTCTGGAAACACCATATATTTT. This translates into CASSYSEGVVSGNTIYF.

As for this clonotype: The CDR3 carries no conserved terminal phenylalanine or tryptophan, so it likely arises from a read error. The CDR3 coding sequence is TGTGCCAGCAGCCAAGATGGGTTGGAGAGCAGGGAGCAGTTCCTC. This encodes CASSQDGLESREQFL. The chain combines TRBV4-2 with TRBJ2-1, with unresolved D. V shed 0 bases and J shed 10 bases, with 16 bases lying between them. Germline assignment: CDR1 LGHNA and CDR2 YNFKEQ. There are 15 residues in the CDR3.

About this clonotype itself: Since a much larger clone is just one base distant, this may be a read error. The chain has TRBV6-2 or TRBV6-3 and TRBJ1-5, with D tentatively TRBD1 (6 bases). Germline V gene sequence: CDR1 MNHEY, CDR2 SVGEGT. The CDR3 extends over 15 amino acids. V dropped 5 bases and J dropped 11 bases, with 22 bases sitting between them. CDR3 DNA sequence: TGTGCCAGCAGTGAACTTGACGGGGGCCCAAGGTCCCAGCATTTT. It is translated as CASSELDGGPRSQHF.

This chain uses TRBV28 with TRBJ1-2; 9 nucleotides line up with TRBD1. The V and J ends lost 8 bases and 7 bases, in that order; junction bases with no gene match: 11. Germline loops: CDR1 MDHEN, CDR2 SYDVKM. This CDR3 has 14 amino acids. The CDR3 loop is CASRNRGPKGGYTF. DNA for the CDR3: TGTGCCAGCCGAAACAGGGGGCCTAAGGGTGGCTACACCTTC.

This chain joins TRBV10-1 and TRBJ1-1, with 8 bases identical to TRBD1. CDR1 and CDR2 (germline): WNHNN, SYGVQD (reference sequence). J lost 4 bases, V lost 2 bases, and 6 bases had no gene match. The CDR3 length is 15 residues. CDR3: CASSEDVTGGTEAFF. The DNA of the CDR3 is TGCGCCAGCAGTGAGGACGTTACAGGGGGCACTGAAGCTTTCTTT.

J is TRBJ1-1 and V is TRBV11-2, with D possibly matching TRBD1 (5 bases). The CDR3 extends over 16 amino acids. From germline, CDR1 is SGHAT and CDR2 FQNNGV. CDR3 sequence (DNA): TGTGCTAGATGCTTAGATCTGGGGTTTGGGGGGGCTGAAGCTTTCTTT. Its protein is CARCLDLGFGGAEAFF.

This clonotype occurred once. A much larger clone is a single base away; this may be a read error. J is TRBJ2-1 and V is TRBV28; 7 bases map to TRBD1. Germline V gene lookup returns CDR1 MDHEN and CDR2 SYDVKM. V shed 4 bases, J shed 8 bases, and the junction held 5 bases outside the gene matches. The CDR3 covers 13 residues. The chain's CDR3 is CASSSGTADEQFF. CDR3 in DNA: TGTGCCAGCAGTTCCGGGACAGCCGATGAGCAGTTCTTC.

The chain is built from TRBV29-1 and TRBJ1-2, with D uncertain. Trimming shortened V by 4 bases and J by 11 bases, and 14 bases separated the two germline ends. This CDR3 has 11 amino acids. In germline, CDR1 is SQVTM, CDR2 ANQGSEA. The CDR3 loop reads CSVVHSGGYTF. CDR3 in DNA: TGCAGCGTTGTCCATAGTGGTGGATACACCTTC. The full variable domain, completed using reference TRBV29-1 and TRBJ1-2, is SAVISQKPSRDICQRGTSLTIQCQVDSQVTMMFWYRQQPGQSLTLIATANQGSEATYESGFVIDKFPISRPNLTFSTLTVSNMSPEDSSIYLCSVVHSGGYTFGSGTRLTVV.

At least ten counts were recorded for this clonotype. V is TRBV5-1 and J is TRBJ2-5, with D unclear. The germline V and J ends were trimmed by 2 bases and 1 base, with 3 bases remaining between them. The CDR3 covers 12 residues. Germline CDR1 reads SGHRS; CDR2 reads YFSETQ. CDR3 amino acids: CASSLGQETQYF. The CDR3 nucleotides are TGCGCCAGCAGCTTAGGCCAAGAGACCCAGTACTTC.

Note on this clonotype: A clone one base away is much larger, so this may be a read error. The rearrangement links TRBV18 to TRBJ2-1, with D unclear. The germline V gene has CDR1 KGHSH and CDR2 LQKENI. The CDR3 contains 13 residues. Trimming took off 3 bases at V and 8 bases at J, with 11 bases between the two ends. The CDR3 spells CASSPDPNDEQFF. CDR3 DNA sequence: TGTGCCAGCTCACCCGATCCAAACGATGAGCAGTTCTTC.

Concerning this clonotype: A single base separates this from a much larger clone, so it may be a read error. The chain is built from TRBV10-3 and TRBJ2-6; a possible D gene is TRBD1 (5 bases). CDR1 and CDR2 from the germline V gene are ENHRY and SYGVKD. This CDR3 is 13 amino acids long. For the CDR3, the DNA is TGTGCCATCGCAGGCTCTGGGGCCAACGTCCTGATTTTC. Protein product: CAIAGSGANVLIF.

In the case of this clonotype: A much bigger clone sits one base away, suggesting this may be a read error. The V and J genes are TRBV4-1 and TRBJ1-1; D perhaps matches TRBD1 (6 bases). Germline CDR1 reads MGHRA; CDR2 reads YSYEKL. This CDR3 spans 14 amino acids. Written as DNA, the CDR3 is TGCGCCAACAGCCTAGTAGGGGGAGGGACTGAAGCTTTCTTT. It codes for CANSLVGGGTEAFF.

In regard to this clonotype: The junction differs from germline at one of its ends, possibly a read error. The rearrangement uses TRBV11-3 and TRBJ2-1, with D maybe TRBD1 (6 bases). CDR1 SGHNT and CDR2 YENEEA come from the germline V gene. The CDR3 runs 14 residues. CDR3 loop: CASRGHGANNDQFF. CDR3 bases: TGTGCCAGCAGGGGACATGGGGCCAACAATGATCAGTTCTTC.

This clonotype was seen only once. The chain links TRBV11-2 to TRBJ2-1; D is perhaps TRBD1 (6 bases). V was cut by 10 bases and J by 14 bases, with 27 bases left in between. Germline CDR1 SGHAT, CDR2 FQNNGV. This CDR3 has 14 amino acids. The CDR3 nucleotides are TGTGCCAATAGCTTAGGGGCAGGGGTCTTAAGTAAGTTCTTC. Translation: CANSLGAGVLSKFF.

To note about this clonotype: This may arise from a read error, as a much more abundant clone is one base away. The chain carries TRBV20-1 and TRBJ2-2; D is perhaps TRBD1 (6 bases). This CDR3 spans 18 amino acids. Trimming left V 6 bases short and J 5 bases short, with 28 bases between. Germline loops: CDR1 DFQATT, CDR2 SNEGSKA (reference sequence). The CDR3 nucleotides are TGCAGTGCCCAGGGGCCCATTTCCCTAAAGGCTTGGACCGGGGAGCTGTTTTTT. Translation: CSAQGPISLKAWTGELFF.

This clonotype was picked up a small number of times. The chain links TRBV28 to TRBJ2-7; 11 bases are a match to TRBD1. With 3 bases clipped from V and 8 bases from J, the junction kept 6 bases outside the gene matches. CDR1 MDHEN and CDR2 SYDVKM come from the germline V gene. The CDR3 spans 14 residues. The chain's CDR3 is CASSFRTGGAQQYF. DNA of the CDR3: TGTGCCAGCAGTTTCAGGACAGGGGGCGCGCAGCAGTACTTC.

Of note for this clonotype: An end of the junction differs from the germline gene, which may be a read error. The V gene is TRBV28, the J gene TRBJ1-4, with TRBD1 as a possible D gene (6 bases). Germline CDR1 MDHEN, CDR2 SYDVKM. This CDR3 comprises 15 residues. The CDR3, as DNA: TGTGCCAGCAGTTACCCGGGACAATCTAATGAAGAACTGTTTTTT. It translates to CASSYPGQSNEELFF. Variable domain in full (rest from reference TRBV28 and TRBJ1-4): DVKVTQSSRYLVKRTGEKVFLECVQDMDHENMFWYRQDPGLGLRLIYFSYDVKMKEKGDIPEGYSVSREKKERFSLILESASTNQTSMYLCASSYPGQSNEELFFGSGTQLSVL.

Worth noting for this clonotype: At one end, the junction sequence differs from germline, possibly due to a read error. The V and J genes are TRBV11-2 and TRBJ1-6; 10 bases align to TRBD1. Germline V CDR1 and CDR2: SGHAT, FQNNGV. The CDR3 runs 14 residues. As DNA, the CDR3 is TGTGTCAGCAGCACGGACAGGGGGAGCTCACCCCCCCACTTT. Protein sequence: CVSSTDRGSSPPHF.

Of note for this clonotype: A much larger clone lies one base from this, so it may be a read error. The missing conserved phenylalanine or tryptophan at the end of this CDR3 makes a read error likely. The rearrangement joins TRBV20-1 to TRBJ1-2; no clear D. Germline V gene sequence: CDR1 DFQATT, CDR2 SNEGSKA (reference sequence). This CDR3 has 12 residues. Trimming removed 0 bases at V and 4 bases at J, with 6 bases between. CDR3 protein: CSARDLIYGYTL. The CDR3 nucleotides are TGCAGTGCTAGAGATCTAATCTATGGCTACACCTTA.

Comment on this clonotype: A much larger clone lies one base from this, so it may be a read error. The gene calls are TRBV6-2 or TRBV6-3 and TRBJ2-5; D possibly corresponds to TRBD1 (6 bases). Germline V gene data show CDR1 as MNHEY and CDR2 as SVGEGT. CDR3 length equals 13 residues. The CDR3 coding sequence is TGTACCACCGGGACACACATCCAAGAGACCCAGTACTTC. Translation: CTTGTHIQETQYF.

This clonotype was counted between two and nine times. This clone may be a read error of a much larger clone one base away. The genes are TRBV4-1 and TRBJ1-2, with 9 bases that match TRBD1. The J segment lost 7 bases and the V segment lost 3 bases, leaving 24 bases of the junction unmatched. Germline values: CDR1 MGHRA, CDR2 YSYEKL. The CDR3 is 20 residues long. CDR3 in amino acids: CASSHVRADLTGTGSSGYTF. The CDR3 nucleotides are TGCGCCAGCAGCCATGTCCGAGCCGATTTAACCGGGACAGGGAGTAGTGGCTACACCTTC.

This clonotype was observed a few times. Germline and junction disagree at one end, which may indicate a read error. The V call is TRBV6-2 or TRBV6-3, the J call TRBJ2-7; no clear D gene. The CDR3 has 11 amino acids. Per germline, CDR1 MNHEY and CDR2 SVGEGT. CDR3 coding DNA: TGTGTCAGCAGTAATACCTACGAGCAGTACTTC. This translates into CVSSNTYEQYF.

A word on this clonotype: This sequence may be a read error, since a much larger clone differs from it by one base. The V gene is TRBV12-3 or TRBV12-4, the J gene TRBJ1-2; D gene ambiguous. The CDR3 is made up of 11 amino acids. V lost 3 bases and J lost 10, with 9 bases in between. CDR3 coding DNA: TGTGCCAGCAGTTTGGACCGTGACTACACCTTC. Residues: CASSLDRDYTF.

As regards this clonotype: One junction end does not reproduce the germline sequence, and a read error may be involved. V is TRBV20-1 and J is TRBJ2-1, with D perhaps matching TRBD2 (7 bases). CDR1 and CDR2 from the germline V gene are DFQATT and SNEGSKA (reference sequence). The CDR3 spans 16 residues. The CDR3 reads CSAREGQGGAYYEKFF. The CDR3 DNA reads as TGCAGTGCTAGAGAGGGTCAAGGGGGGGCGTACTATGAGAAGTTCTTC.

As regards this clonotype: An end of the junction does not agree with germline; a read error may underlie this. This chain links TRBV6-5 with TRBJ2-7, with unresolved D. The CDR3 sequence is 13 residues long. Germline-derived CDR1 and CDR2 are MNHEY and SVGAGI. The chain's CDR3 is CGSSYLKGYEQYF. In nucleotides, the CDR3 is TGTGGCAGCAGTTACCTCAAAGGTTACGAGCAGTATTTC.

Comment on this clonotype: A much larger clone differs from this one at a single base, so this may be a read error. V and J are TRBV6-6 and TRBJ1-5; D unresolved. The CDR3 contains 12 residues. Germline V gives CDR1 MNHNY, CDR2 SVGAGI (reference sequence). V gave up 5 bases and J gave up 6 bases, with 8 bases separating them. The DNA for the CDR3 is TGTGCCAGCAGTCCCCGAAGTCAGCCCCAGCATTTT. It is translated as CASSPRSQPQHF.

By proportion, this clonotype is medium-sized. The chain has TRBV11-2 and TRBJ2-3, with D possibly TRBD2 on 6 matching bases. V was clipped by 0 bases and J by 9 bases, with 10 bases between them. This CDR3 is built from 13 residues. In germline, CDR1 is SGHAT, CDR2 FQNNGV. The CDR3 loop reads CASSLEGAGTQYF. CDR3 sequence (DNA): TGTGCCAGCAGCTTAGAGGGCGCGGGGACGCAGTATTTT.

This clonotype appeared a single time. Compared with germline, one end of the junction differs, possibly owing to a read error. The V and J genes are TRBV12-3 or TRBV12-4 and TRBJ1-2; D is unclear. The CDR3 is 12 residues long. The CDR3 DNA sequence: TGTACCAGCAGCAACCGGGTGGGTGGCTACACTTTC. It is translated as CTSSNRVGGYTF.